The clone carrying this T cell receptor (beta chain) came up many times. The antigen is not known. Each CDR3 protein is one row after TCRdb ran MiXCR on the reads. The top ten hold approximately 2.3% of the sample, which has roughly 320,000 distinct CDR3 sequences, about 8.8% seen once. This specimen belongs to a study of T cell repertoires in cytomegalovirus infection. The overall study: Both a matching HLA type and CMV infection were indicated by public TCR beta signatures.

Findings of the study overall: Summed frequency of shared TCR beta families picked out CMV carriers who also had the relevant HLA. Ex vivo, HLA-C-restricted CMV-specific TCR beta clonotypes prevailed over the rest of the response.

This CDR3 is 13 amino acids long. In germline, CDR1 is DFQATT, CDR2 SNEGSKA (reference sequence). Trimming left V 4 bases short and J 5 bases short, with 14 bases between. This clonotype originated in a human donor in good health (CMV status not recorded). Some clones in this sample may be carry-over from other donors' samples. J is TRBJ2-5 and V is TRBV20-1, with a tentative D call TRBD2 (7 bases). The material sequenced was PBMCs. The CDR3 sequence: CSAKPGGRETQYF. The CDR3 region has the DNA TGCAGTGCTAAGCCCGGGGGGCGGGAGACCCAGTACTTC.